A single sample gave rise to the 15 T cell receptor beta chains below, sequenced in a study of cytotoxic CD8 clonotypes in ibrutinib-treated CLL. The method was immunoSEQ multiplex PCR; TCRdb's version includes in-frame clones alone and lacks a portion of them. There are 270,000 or so clones in the sample; around 77% occur only once, and about 6% lies in the top ten. The sequencing here drew on PBMCs, taken at disease progression, from a patient treated with ibrutinib. The receptors stem from a human donor with chronic lymphocytic leukemia.

The J gene is TRBJ2-7, the V gene TRBV6-6; perhaps TRBD1 as D (6 bases). V was clipped by 5 bases and J by 1 base, with 15 bases between them. CDR1 and CDR2 from the germline V gene are MNHNY and SVGAGI (reference sequence). The CDR3 extends over 15 amino acids. The CDR3 is CASSNPRQVSYEQYF. The DNA of the CDR3 is TGTGCCAGCAGTAACCCCCGACAGGTATCCTACGAGCAGTACTTC.

This rearrangement joins TRBV11-3 to TRBJ2-5; 11 nucleotides match TRBD2. This CDR3 is 15 amino acids long. Per germline, CDR1 SGHNT and CDR2 YENEEA. Losses at the gene ends were 0 bases for V and 5 bases for J; bases not matched to a gene: 2. The CDR3: CASSLDTSGGETQYF. The DNA of the CDR3 is TGTGCCAGCAGCTTAGATACTAGCGGGGGTGAGACCCAGTACTTC.

V and J are TRBV27 and TRBJ2-7; unclear D gene. The germline CDR1 and CDR2 sequences are MNHEY and SMNVEV (reference sequence). With 2 bases removed from V and 3 bases from J, the gap between germline ends came to 11 bases. CDR3 size: 14 residues. CDR3 in DNA: TGTGCCAGCAGTTTACGGCTGGGTTACTACGAGCAGTACTTC. It yields the protein CASSLRLGYYEQYF.

About this clone: The sample contains more than one DNA sequence encoding this CDR3. The chain is built from TRBV27 and TRBJ2-2, with 9 bases identical to TRBD2. Germline values: CDR1 MNHEY, CDR2 SMNVEV (reference sequence). The junction had 3 bases not matched to a gene; V was cut back by 5 bases and J by 5 bases. The CDR3 is 14 residues long. The CDR3 here is CASSRLAGTGELFF. The CDR3, as DNA: TGTGCCAGCAGTCGCCTAGCGGGGACCGGGGAGCTGTTTTTT.

The rearrangement joins TRBV2 to TRBJ2-7, with TRBD1 matching over 7 bases. Germline-derived CDR1 and CDR2 are SNHLY and FYNNEI. The V gene end was trimmed by 4 bases and the J gene end by 0 bases; junction bases not matched to a gene: 6. This CDR3 spans 15 amino acids. CDR3 nucleotide sequence: TGTGCCAGCAGTGGGACAGGTCCGATCTCCTACGAGCAGTACTTC. Translating gives CASSGTGPISYEQYF.

The V and J genes are TRBV9 and TRBJ2-3, with 8 bases lining up with TRBD1. V lost 3 bases and J lost 0; bases outside the gene matches: 6. The CDR3 loop spans 16 amino acids. CDR1 and CDR2 from the germline V gene are SGDLS and YYNGEE. The DNA of the CDR3 is TGTGCCAGCAGCGGGGGGACAGGTGGGAGCACAGATACGCAGTATTTT. This sequence encodes CASSGGTGGSTDTQYF.

V is TRBV7-2 and J is TRBJ1-2; D is perhaps TRBD1 (5 bases). The CDR3 covers 15 residues. V was cut by 5 bases and J by 8 bases, with 21 bases left in between. CDR1 is SGHTA and CDR2 is FQGNSA in the germline V gene. CDR3 in DNA: TGTGCCAGCAGCCCCGTAGGGACCCTACTATGGGGCTACACCTTC. It yields the protein CASSPVGTLLWGYTF.

V gene TRBV11-2 combines with J gene TRBJ2-3; 10 bases align to TRBD2. The CDR3 totals 15 residues. V was pared by 5 bases and J by 4 bases, with 6 bases of the junction left unmatched. Germline loops: CDR1 SGHAT, CDR2 FQNNGV. The CDR3 is CASSQSGREADTQYF. CDR3 nucleotides: TGTGCCAGCAGCCAAAGCGGGAGGGAGGCAGATACGCAGTATTTT.

The chain employs TRBV7-9 and TRBJ2-2; 11 nucleotides match TRBD2. Germline CDR1 SEHNR, CDR2 FQNEAQ (reference sequence). V gave up 4 bases and J gave up 5 bases; unmatched junction bases: 6. This CDR3 region has 16 residues. The CDR3 here is CASSSRLAGRTGELFF. Here the CDR3 DNA reads TGTGCCAGCAGCTCCAGACTAGCGGGAAGGACCGGGGAGCTGTTTTTT. Combining the CDR3 with reference TRBV7-9 and TRBJ2-2 gives the whole variable domain DTGVSQNPRHKITKRGQNVTFRCDPISEHNRLYWYRQTLGQGPEFLTYFQNEAQLEKSRLLSDRFSAERPKGSFSTLEIQRTEQGDSAMYLCASSSRLAGRTGELFFGEGSRLTVL.

This chain uses TRBV7-6 with TRBJ2-1, with D tentatively TRBD2 (5 bases). The CDR3 totals 12 residues. The V end lost 1 base, the J end lost 9 bases, and 7 bases lay between the germline ends. Per germline, CDR1 SGHVS and CDR2 FNYEAQ. Written as DNA, the CDR3 is TGTGCCAGCAGCTTAGGAGGGATTGAGCAGTTCTTC. This translates into CASSLGGIEQFF.

V usage is TRBV6-5 and J usage is TRBJ1-6, with TRBD1 identical over 8 bases. Per the germline V gene, CDR1 is MNHEY and CDR2 is SVGAGI. J gave up 7 bases and V 6 bases, and 8 bases lay outside the gene matches. The CDR3 extends over 15 amino acids. In DNA, the CDR3 is TGTGCCAGCAGAAAACAGGGGGTGGGGAATTCACCCCTCCACTTT. Translation gives CASRKQGVGNSPLHF.

The chain links TRBV15 to TRBJ2-7, with no clear D. This CDR3 region has 15 residues. Germline V gene data show CDR1 as LNHNV and CDR2 as YYDKDF (reference sequence). The V end was cut by 0 bases, the J end by 0 bases, with 9 bases between. The CDR3 protein is CATSRETGASYEQYF. The CDR3 DNA reads as TGTGCCACCAGCAGAGAAACGGGCGCCTCCTACGAGCAGTACTTC.

This clone was observed a few times. V and J are TRBV14 and TRBJ1-2; 8 bases fit TRBD1. V lost 2 bases to trimming and J lost 6 bases; unmatched junction nucleotides: 2. This CDR3 contains 13 residues. Germline CDR1 reads SGHDN; CDR2 reads FVKESK. The CDR3: CASSQRTGNGYTF. The CDR3 nucleotides read TGTGCCAGCAGCCAAAGGACAGGGAATGGCTACACCTTC.

The chain combines TRBV13 with TRBJ2-5; a possible D gene is TRBD1 (7 bases). CDR3 length: 15 residues. Germline CDR1 and CDR2: PRHDT and FYEKMQ (reference sequence). The ends were cut back, 2 bases at V and 0 bases at J, with 10 bases in the middle. Here the CDR3 reads CASSLQGGNQETQYF. The CDR3, as DNA: TGTGCCAGCAGCTTACAGGGGGGAAACCAAGAGACCCAGTACTTC.

The V gene is TRBV5-1, the J gene TRBJ1-5, with D maybe TRBD1 (6 bases). Per the germline V gene, CDR1 is SGHRS and CDR2 is YFSETQ. Deletions cut 4 bases from V and 0 bases from J, with 8 bases between. The CDR3 loop spans 14 amino acids. The CDR3 region has the DNA TGCGCCAGCAGCACAGGGAATAGCAATCAGCCCCAGCATTTT. Protein sequence: CASSTGNSNQPQHF. Full variable domain (rest looked up from reference TRBV5-1 and TRBJ1-5): KAGVTQTPRYLIKTRGQQVTLSCSPISGHRSVSWYQQTPGQGLQFLFEYFSETQRNKGNFPGRFSGRQFSNSRSEMNVSTLELGDSALYLCASSTGNSNQPQHFGDGTRLSIL.